These 16 T cell receptor beta chains were all obtained from the same sample, sequenced in a study of blood T cells in healthy people across ages. Alongside a J-beta primer mix, a sample-barcoded 5' primer served in a second PCR lasting roughly 6 to 12 cycles. TCRdb recomputed calls from the 5' RACE reads with MiXCR, one row per CDR3 protein. Of 750,000 to 950,000 distinct CDR3 sequences in the sample, roughly 25% were seen once. The data were also submitted as part of a second study, on T cells of mothers and their children.

Sequenced sample: blood. All receptors come from a boy younger than 18 in good health.

The V and J genes are TRBV9 and TRBJ1-2, with D possibly being TRBD1 (5 bases). The CDR3 sequence is 16 residues long. The V gene's germline CDR1 is SGDLS and CDR2 YYNGEE. The V end lost 5 bases, the J end lost 2 bases, and 19 bases lay between the germline ends. CDR3 protein: CASSAVRGTQNYGYTF. Written as DNA, the CDR3 is TGTGCCAGCAGTGCCGTTAGGGGTACGCAGAACTATGGCTACACCTTC.

This clonotype was picked up a small number of times. This rearrangement joins TRBV11-2 to TRBJ2-7; 13 nucleotides agree with TRBD2. V was pared by 1 base and J by 1 base, with 1 base of the junction left unmatched. The CDR3 has 16 residues. The germline gives CDR1 SGHAT, CDR2 FQNNGV. In nucleotides, the CDR3 is TGTGCCAGCAGCTTAGTGGGACTAGCGGGATCCTACGAGCAGTACTTC. It yields the protein CASSLVGLAGSYEQYF.

In its sample, this clonotype was seen a few times. This chain joins TRBV7-9 and TRBJ2-1; D is uncertain. CDR3 size: 13 residues. Germline loops: CDR1 SEHNR, CDR2 FQNEAQ (reference sequence). Trimming left V 1 base short and J 15 bases short, with 16 bases between. The CDR3 is CASSLDTENSGFF. The CDR3 DNA reads TGTGCCAGCAGCTTAGATACGGAAAATTCAGGGTTCTTC.

The chain employs TRBV9 and TRBJ2-2; D is possibly TRBD2 (7 bases). The CDR3 is 12 amino acids. V lost 7 bases and J 6 bases, leaving 10 bases between the germline ends. Germline-derived CDR1 and CDR2 are SGDLS and YYNGEE. The CDR3 DNA follows: TGTGCCAGCGGGAGGGGGGCCGGGGAGCTGTTTTTT. It is translated as CASGRGAGELFF.

In this sample, this clonotype turned up a few times. The chain uses TRBV12-3 or TRBV12-4 and TRBJ1-4, with 7 positions matching TRBD1. V lost 5 bases to trimming and J lost 7 bases; unmatched junction nucleotides: 10. This CDR3 has 15 amino acids. This chain's CDR3 is CASSPPGQRSEKLFF. In DNA, the CDR3 is TGTGCCAGCAGTCCTCCGGGACAGAGGAGTGAAAAACTGTTTTTT.

This clonotype was recorded a few times. V gene TRBV2 combines with J gene TRBJ1-4; no clear D. Trimming removed 2 bases from V and 0 bases from J, with 10 bases in between. CDR1 is SNHLY, CDR2 FYNNEI, per germline. The CDR3 sequence is 16 residues long. The CDR3 protein is CASSERIGATNEKLFF. CDR3 in DNA: TGTGCCAGCAGTGAAAGGATAGGCGCAACTAATGAAAAACTGTTTTTT.

As concerns this clonotype: An end of the junction differs from the germline gene, which may be a read error. The rearrangement links TRBV6-1 to TRBJ1-1; the D gene is possibly TRBD1 (5 bases). The CDR3 covers 13 residues. Germline values: CDR1 MNHNS, CDR2 SASEGT. The CDR3 DNA follows: TGTGCCAGCAGGGAAGGGTGGGGCTCGGGGGCTTTCTTT. This sequence encodes CASREGWGSGAFF.

This clonotype was seen more than once but under ten times. The rearrangement uses TRBV7-2 and TRBJ2-7; D gene ambiguous. The V end lost 0 bases, the J end lost 7 bases, and 7 bases lay between the germline ends. This CDR3 contains 12 residues. CDR1 and CDR2 (germline): SGHTA, FQGNSA. CDR3 in amino acids: CASSLASWEQYF. DNA of the CDR3: TGTGCCAGCAGCTTAGCGTCTTGGGAGCAGTACTTC.

Only a few counts were recorded for this clonotype. CDR3 sequence (DNA): TGTGCCAGCAGTGAAGTGAACTCTGGGGCCAACGTCCTGACTTTC. It yields the protein CASSEVNSGANVLTF. The rearrangement links TRBV6-1 to TRBJ2-6; no definite D call. This CDR3 contains 15 residues. V was cut by 1 base and J by 0 bases, with 4 bases left in between. CDR1 is MNHNS, CDR2 SASEGT, per germline.

This clonotype was seen more than once but under ten times. This chain joins TRBV29-1 and TRBJ2-1; 7 bases align to TRBD1. The J call is doubtful: the DNA matches TRBJ2-7 better. The length of the CDR3 is 11 residues. Looked up from germline, CDR1 is SQVTM and CDR2 is ANQGSEA. CDR3 bases: TGCAGCGGTCGACAGGGCTCCGAGCAGTACTTC. Its protein is CSGRQGSEQYF.

A few counts support this clonotype. The V gene is TRBV14, the J gene TRBJ2-2; D unresolved. The CDR3 spans 13 residues. Germline-derived CDR1 and CDR2 are SGHDN and FVKESK. V was shortened by 4 bases and J by 8 bases, with 11 bases between the two germline ends. CDR3 bases: TGTGCCAGCAGCCTTTCAGGCTCTGGGGAGCTGTTTTTT. Amino acid sequence: CASSLSGSGELFF. Full variable domain (outside the CDR3, taken from reference TRBV14 and TRBJ2-2): EAGVTQFPSHSVIEKGQTVTLRCDPISGHDNLYWYRRVMGKEIKFLLHFVKESKQDESGMPNNRFLAERTGGTYSTLKVQPAELEDSGVYFCASSLSGSGELFFGEGSRLTVL.

This chain joins TRBV29-1 and TRBJ1-4; D gene unclear. Germline V gene data show CDR1 as SQVTM and CDR2 as ANQGSEA. V gave up 7 bases and J gave up 6 bases, with 12 bases separating them. This CDR3 spans 12 amino acids. CDR3 sequence: CSAGMRDEKLFF. The CDR3, as DNA: TGCAGCGCGGGGATGAGGGATGAAAAACTGTTTTTT.

In its sample, this clonotype was seen a few times. This chain uses TRBV10-3 with TRBJ2-7, with a weak D call TRBD1 (6 bases). The CDR3 spans 13 residues. Trimming removed 4 bases from V and 3 bases from J, with 10 bases in between. Germline loops: CDR1 ENHRY, CDR2 SYGVKD. The CDR3 here is CAISGQGIYEQYF. The CDR3 DNA follows: TGTGCCATCAGTGGCCAGGGGATCTACGAGCAGTACTTC.

This chain uses TRBV20-1 with TRBJ1-5; 9 bases map to TRBD1. Germline lookup yields CDR1 DFQATT and CDR2 SNEGSKA (reference sequence). The V segment lost 5 bases and the J segment 3 bases; nucleotides outside the gene matches: 11. The CDR3 loop spans 16 amino acids. CDR3 in amino acids: CSAFGTGSRNNQPQHF. The DNA of the CDR3 is TGCAGTGCTTTCGGGACAGGGTCGAGGAACAATCAGCCCCAGCATTTT.

The chain is built from TRBV6-6 and TRBJ1-2, with TRBD1 matching over 7 bases. Looked up from germline, CDR1 is MNHNY and CDR2 is SVGAGI (reference sequence). The CDR3 covers 15 residues. Trimming cost V 8 bases and J 0 bases; bases outside gene matches: 9. The CDR3 sequence: CASGPNRGSNYGYTF. CDR3 DNA sequence: TGTGCCAGCGGCCCTAACAGGGGTTCTAACTATGGCTACACCTTC.

V is TRBV7-9 and J is TRBJ1-6, with D possibly matching TRBD1 (5 bases). Trimming left V 2 bases short and J 13 bases short, with 15 bases between. The germline gives CDR1 SEHNR, CDR2 FQNEAQ (reference sequence). The CDR3 runs to 14 residues. The CDR3 sequence: CASSLHPAGLPLHF. The CDR3 DNA reads as TGTGCCAGCAGCTTACATCCTGCAGGGTTGCCCCTCCACTTT.